Sequencing of this T cell receptor (beta chain) was carried out in a study of blood T cell repertoires in COVID-19. Study information: T cells, B-cell-depleted T cells, or PBMCs provided the cDNA or gDNA that served as material.

CDR3 length: 13 amino acids. The germline gives CDR1 SGHDN, CDR2 FVKESK. V lost 5 bases and J lost 8, with 15 bases in between. The study assigned cohorts using participant-reported clinical history. Exposed volunteers were people who met a COVID-19 case within 2 weeks before study entry. The table came from immunoSEQ multiplex PCR; TCRdb's copy has only in-frame clones and leaves some out. The sample carries about 320,000 clones, 75% to 90% recorded once. Sequencing input: PBMCs or T cells enriched from blood (not recorded which). The chain recombines TRBV14 with TRBJ1-2, with a weak D call TRBD1 (5 bases). The TCR was taken from a woman younger than 45 who had been exposed to COVID-19. The CDR3 spells CASSLSGIIGYTF. The CDR3 DNA sequence: TGTGCCAGCAGCTTATCAGGGATCATAGGCTACACCTTC.